This TCR beta chain derives from a study of metastatic and nonmetastatic thyroid tumors. As for the study in general: Repertoires of blood and of tissue (tumor or nodule) from malignant and benign thyroid patients were compared.

The authors' processing: In papillary thyroid cancer, a distant-metastasis classifier was built using CDR3 differences across clinicopathological groups. TCRdb re-called the PCR reads with MiXCR. TCRdb's processing, not the authors', yielded these V and J calls. The sample has roughly 30,000 clones; 10% to 14% are singletons. This clone was seen ten or more times. The target antigen is unknown. The CDR3 is made up of 13 amino acids. V dropped 5 bases and J dropped 5 bases, with 13 bases sitting between them. Germline CDR1 SGHAT, CDR2 FQNNGV. Study results and limitations: Patients with malignant thyroid tumors reportedly had significantly higher TCR beta diversity than those with benign nodules, in blood and tumor.

Patients underwent thyroid surgery, and none had received any treatment before it. The chain carries TRBV11-2 and TRBJ2-7, with D perhaps TRBD2 (5 bases). The receptor was isolated from a female donor with papillary thyroid cancer or a benign thyroid nodule (not recorded which). Some clones in this sample may be carry-over from other donors' samples. Sequencing was performed on blood. The CDR3 sequence is CASSRLTGDEQYF. CDR3 nucleotides: TGTGCCAGCAGCCGACTCACCGGGGACGAGCAGTACTTC.